These T cell receptor beta chains were read from a single sample in a study of control samples from healthy donors and cancer patients. Sequenced by immunoSEQ multiplex PCR; TCRdb stores in-frame clones only, minus some. The table has roughly 83,000 clones, around 82% seen once. The source material was blood. The receptors derive from a woman aged 55-69 years in good health. The CDR3 runs from the conserved cysteine through the conserved F or W. D genes are given only for firm matches.

CDR3 protein,J gene,D gene,V gene
CASSPLDRAGSTEAFF,TRBJ1-1,TRBD1,TRBV5-1
CASRLRLAEETQYF,TRBJ2-5,TRBD2,TRBV2
CASSRGERALNTEAFF,TRBJ1-1,.,TRBV19
CASSYSRQANTEAFF,TRBJ1-1,.,TRBV6-5
CACPPPREQYF,TRBJ2-7,.,TRBV21-1
CASSTKTGGGEKLFF,TRBJ1-4,TRBD1,TRBV5-1
CASSQMETGTPVRPFEQYF,TRBJ2-7,.,TRBV23-1
CASSPRGPDTQYF,TRBJ2-3,.,TRBV7-9
CASSPPMASGFNTGELFF,TRBJ2-2,TRBD2,TRBV18
CASSQDKGQGAEEQYF,TRBJ2-7,TRBD1,TRBV4-3
CASSRPGTGGPKQFF,TRBJ2-1,TRBD1,TRBV5-6
CASRTSGGANEQFF,TRBJ2-1,TRBD2,TRBV2
CASSPHTTSGLYNEQFF,TRBJ2-1,TRBD2,TRBV2
CATRGLDTGELFF,TRBJ2-2,TRBD1,TRBV19
CASSPQVVESTEAFF,TRBJ1-1,.,TRBV11-2
CASSLDSSGANYNEQFF,TRBJ2-1,TRBD2,TRBV7-8
CAISESTDGGTGELFF,TRBJ2-2,.,TRBV10-3
CASRRDSTDTQYF,TRBJ2-3,.,TRBV6-5
CASSLGADTGYTF,TRBJ1-2,.,TRBV5-1
CASSDGTRSGANVLTF,TRBJ2-6,.,TRBV2
CASSQVLAGGYNEQFF,TRBJ2-1,TRBD2,TRBV4-1
CASSPTGFTEAFF,TRBJ1-1,.,TRBV6-5
CASSATGDQPQHF,TRBJ1-5,TRBD1,TRBV6-6
CASSISGVNEQFF,TRBJ2-1,TRBD2,TRBV19
CASGDPGTSHTQYF,TRBJ2-5,TRBD2,TRBV2
CASSVGDRSGTEAFF,TRBJ1-1,.,TRBV9
CASSFGANEKLFF,TRBJ1-4,.,TRBV5-5
CASTPSLWGYEQYF,TRBJ2-7,.,TRBV2